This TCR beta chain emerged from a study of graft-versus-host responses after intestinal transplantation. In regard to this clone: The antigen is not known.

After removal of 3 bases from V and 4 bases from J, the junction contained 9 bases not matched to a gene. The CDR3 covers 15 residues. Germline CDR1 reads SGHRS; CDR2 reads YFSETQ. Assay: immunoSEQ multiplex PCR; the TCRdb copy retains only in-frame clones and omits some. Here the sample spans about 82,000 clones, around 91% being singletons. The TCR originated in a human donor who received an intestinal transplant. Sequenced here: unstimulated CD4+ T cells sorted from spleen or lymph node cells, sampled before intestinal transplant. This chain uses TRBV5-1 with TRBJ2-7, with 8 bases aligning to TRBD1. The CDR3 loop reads CASSYRQGARYEQYF. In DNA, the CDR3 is TGCGCCAGCAGCTACCGTCAGGGGGCGAGGTACGAGCAGTACTTC.